These T cell receptor beta chains were read from a single sample in a study of beta chain features in type 1 diabetes. Here immunoSEQ multiplex PCR was the method, and the copy in TCRdb shows in-frame clones only, minus some. The sample shows over 200,000 clones, roughly a tenth of them seen only once. Sequencing was performed on naive CD4+ T cells from blood. Receptors were obtained from a man aged 25 to 40 with type 1 diabetes. Both conserved end residues are part of each CDR3. Fields, in order: J gene, V gene, D gene, clone size, CDR3 DNA, CDR3 protein. The D gene is left open where the match is weak. Rows give clone size only sometimes, using once, few, many, or a class for an expanded clone.

TRBJ2-1 | TRBV4-1 | NA | few | TGCGCCAGCAGCCAAGGGGTAGGAGTTTACAATGAGCAGTTCTTC | CASSQGVGVYNEQFF
TRBJ1-2 | TRBV19 | TRBD1 | NA | TGTGCCAGCACGGGACAGGGTAACTATGGCTACACCTTC | CASTGQGNYGYTF
TRBJ2-3 | TRBV29-1 | TRBD2 | NA | TGCAGCGTTGGACTAGCAGGGGATACGCAGTATTTT | CSVGLAGDTQYF
TRBJ2-2 | TRBV7-7 | TRBD2 | few | TGTGCTAGCAGCGTCGAGGCGGGGGGGACCGGGGAGCTGTTTTTT | CASSVEAGGTGELFF
TRBJ1-6 | TRBV6-6 | TRBD1 | few | TGTGCCAGCAGCCCAAGGACAGGGGGTGATTCACCCCTCCACTTT | CASSPRTGGDSPLHF
TRBJ1-1 | TRBV2 | NA | NA | TGTGCCAGCAGTGATAGGCGGGGTGTGGCTGAAGCTTTCTTT | CASSDRRGVAEAFF
TRBJ2-5 | TRBV11-2 | TRBD2 | NA | TGTGCCAGCAGCCCCGCCGGGGGGTATAATCGGGCCCAGTACTTC | CASSPAGGYNRAQYF
TRBJ2-2 | TRBV30 | TRBD1 | NA | TGTGCCTGGAGTGGGGACAGCGCGAACACCGGGGAGCTGTTTTTT | CAWSGDSANTGELFF
TRBJ2-7 | TRBV7-9 | NA | few | TGTGCCAGCAGCCTCTTAGAGAGAGGGGGCGAGCAGTACTTC | CASSLLERGGEQYF
TRBJ2-1 | TRBV19 | NA | NA | TGTGCCAGTACCCCATGGGGGGGCCCCTACAATGAGCAGTTCTTC | CASTPWGGPYNEQFF
TRBJ2-5 | TRBV28 | TRBD1 | few | TGTGCCAGCAGTGGGACAGGCAACTTGAAGACCCAGTACTTC | CASSGTGNLKTQYF
TRBJ1-6 | TRBV6-5 | NA | few | TGTGCCAGCAGTTACTCAGGGGGGGGTTATTCACCCCTCCACTTT | CASSYSGGGYSPLHF
TRBJ1-6 | TRBV9 | NA | NA | TGTGCCAGCAGCCCACGACAGCCCAGTTCACCCCTCCACTTT | CASSPRQPSSPLHF
TRBJ2-7 | TRBV9 | NA | few | TGTGCCAGCAGCGTTGCCACCTTAGCACCCCGAGACGAGCAGTACTTC | CASSVATLAPRDEQYF
TRBJ1-6 | TRBV5-1 | TRBD1 | NA | TGCGCCAGCAGCTTGGACGGGACAGGGCTTGGTGGTTCACCCCTCCACTTT | CASSLDGTGLGGSPLHF
TRBJ1-1 | TRBV30 | NA | few | TGTGCCTGGAGTTTCCTCCAGGGGAACACTGAAGCTTTCTTT | CAWSFLQGNTEAFF